Each of the 17 T cell receptor beta chains below was sequenced from the same sample in a study of shared clonotypes between healthy human individuals (dated by TCRdb to the early 2020s). Libraries were made using the immunoSEQ multiplex PCR assay. As stored in TCRdb, this immuneACCESS dataset retains in-frame rearrangements with V and J assigned. A fraction of the clones does not appear; measured against another copy, unresolved V genes explain less than half of the discrepancy, and the remainder lacks a known reason. Here the sample has 1,100,000 or so clones; roughly 74% occur a single time. Jointly, the top ten make up more than 0.5% of the sample. Material: memory CD4+ T cells from PBMCs. This specimen's cell subset or site label, interpreted: CD45RA-negative fraction. The origin of the receptors is a man aged 18 to 30 in good health. Some clones in this sample may be carry-over from other donors' samples.

This clone was seen once. V usage is TRBV2 and J usage is TRBJ2-5; TRBD1 agrees at 7 bases. In germline, CDR1 is SNHLY, CDR2 FYNNEI. The junction had 6 bases not matched to a gene; V was cut back by 9 bases and J by 2 bases. The CDR3 sequence is 13 residues long. The CDR3 loop reads CARGDRTQETQYF. CDR3 sequence (DNA): TGTGCCAGAGGGGACAGAACACAAGAGACCCAGTACTTC.

The chain joins TRBV28 to TRBJ1-2; D is unresolved. Germline V CDR1 and CDR2: MDHEN, SYDVKM. The germline V and J ends were trimmed by 6 bases and 2 bases, with 10 bases remaining between them. This CDR3 spans 13 amino acids. The CDR3 DNA reads TGTGCCAGCAGCCTTGTAATAAACTATGGCTACACCTTC. Translated: CASSLVINYGYTF.

This clone was observed a few times. The chain joins TRBV20-1 to TRBJ1-1, with D perhaps matching TRBD1 (5 bases). The CDR3 is 10 residues long. Trimming left V 0 bases short and J 13 bases short, with 9 bases between. Looked up from germline, CDR1 is DFQATT and CDR2 is SNEGSKA (reference sequence). The CDR3 loop is CSARDITGFF. The CDR3 nucleotides are TGCAGTGCTAGAGATATAACAGGTTTCTTT.

The chain couples TRBV15 to TRBJ2-7; TRBD2 matches 8 bases. The CDR3 is 15 amino acids. Germline CDR1 is LNHNV and CDR2 is YYDKDF (reference sequence). V was clipped by 4 bases and J by 6 bases; unmatched bases: 11. CDR3 DNA: TGTGCCACCAGCACAGGACTAGCCCTTCCCTCCGAGCAGTACTTC. It encodes CATSTGLALPSEQYF.

The V gene is TRBV6-1, the J gene TRBJ2-3; 12 bases are a match to TRBD2. Per germline, CDR1 MNHNS and CDR2 SASEGT. The CDR3 extends over 18 amino acids. Trimming removed 3 bases from V and 3 bases from J; junction bases left unmatched: 10. The CDR3 DNA reads TGTGCCAGCAGTGATCCCTCGACTAGCGGGAGACGGACAGATACGCAGTATTTT. Amino acid sequence: CASSDPSTSGRRTDTQYF.

The chain links TRBV28 to TRBJ1-2, with 10 bases matching TRBD1. Germline CDR1 is MDHEN and CDR2 is SYDVKM. This CDR3 region has 16 residues. After removal of 3 bases from V and 4 bases from J, the junction contained 8 bases not matched to a gene. CDR3 nucleotides: TGTGCCAGCAGTTTGTCTGGGACAGGGGATTTCTATGGCTACACCTTC. Amino acids: CASSLSGTGDFYGYTF.

The genes are TRBV5-5 and TRBJ2-7; no clear D. Trimming shortened V by 1 base and J by 0 bases, and 8 bases separated the two germline ends. Germline V CDR1 and CDR2: SGHKS, YYEKEE (reference sequence). The CDR3 runs 14 residues. In DNA, the CDR3 is TGTGCCAGCAGCTTGAGGCCAGGCTCCTACGAGCAGTACTTC. Protein product: CASSLRPGSYEQYF.

The chain combines TRBV4-2 with TRBJ1-1; TRBD1 matches at 8 bases. The CDR3 totals 14 residues. Germline V CDR1 and CDR2: LGHNA, YNFKEQ. The junction had 6 bases not matched to a gene; V was cut back by 7 bases and J by 2 bases. CDR3 sequence: CASNKDRGNTEAFF. CDR3 DNA: TGTGCCAGCAATAAAGACAGGGGTAACACTGAAGCTTTCTTT.

The chain couples TRBV6-1 to TRBJ2-1, with D unresolved. This CDR3 contains 13 residues. Trimming shortened V by 2 bases and J by 3 bases, and 5 bases separated the two germline ends. The V gene's germline CDR1 is MNHNS and CDR2 SASEGT. This CDR3 is CASSEFHYNEQFF. CDR3 nucleotide sequence: TGTGCCAGCAGTGAATTTCACTACAATGAGCAGTTCTTC.

The chain uses TRBV2 and TRBJ2-5; D not resolved. There are 15 residues in the CDR3. Germline CDR1 is SNHLY and CDR2 is FYNNEI. V lost 6 bases and J lost 6, with 20 bases in between. The CDR3 loop is CASSETDGLGKTQYF. CDR3 DNA sequence: TGTGCCAGCAGCGAGACGGATGGTCTCGGAAAGACCCAGTACTTC.

The V gene is TRBV6-6, the J gene TRBJ2-3; D may be TRBD1 or TRBD2 (6 bases each). The germline V and J ends were trimmed by 6 bases and 3 bases, with 16 bases remaining between them. Germline loops: CDR1 MNHNY, CDR2 SVGAGI (reference sequence). The CDR3 runs 15 residues. CDR3 sequence: CASRGGLAATDTQYF. The CDR3, as DNA: TGTGCCAGCAGGGGGGGCCTAGCAGCTACAGATACGCAGTATTTT.

This clone came up once. J is TRBJ2-5 and V is TRBV7-2; D is unclear. Germline V gene lookup returns CDR1 SGHTA and CDR2 FQGNSA. The length of the CDR3 is 13 residues. V was shortened by 4 bases and J by 1 base, with 7 bases between the two germline ends. The CDR3 DNA is TGTGCCAGCAGCTGGGGAACCCAAGAGACCCAGTACTTC. Its protein is CASSWGTQETQYF.

This chain connects TRBV11-2 to TRBJ2-1; TRBD1 is a possible D gene (5 bases). CDR1 is SGHAT, CDR2 FQNNGV, per germline. The CDR3 runs to 15 residues. Trimming pared 6 bases from V and 6 bases from J, leaving 18 bases between. The CDR3 sequence: CASRAVQGVGNEQFF. CDR3 nucleotides: TGTGCCAGCAGGGCGGTACAAGGGGTCGGCAATGAGCAGTTCTTC.

This clone occurred many times. Written as DNA, the CDR3 is TGTGCCAGCAGCTACGGGACCCAAGAGACCCAGTACTTC. Translation: CASSYGTQETQYF. The rearrangement uses TRBV7-3 and TRBJ2-5; D could derive from TRBD1 or TRBD2 (5 bases each). V was shortened by 4 bases and J by 1 base, with 7 bases between the two germline ends. This CDR3 is built from 13 residues. CDR1 is SGHTA and CDR2 is FQGTGA in the germline V gene.

For the CDR3, the DNA is TGTGCCAGCAGCTTGACTAGCGTTAAGCAGTACTTC. This codes for CASSLTSVKQYF. The chain recombines TRBV7-2 with TRBJ2-7; 8 positions agree with TRBD2. The length of the CDR3 is 12 residues. CDR1 is SGHTA and CDR2 is FQGNSA in the germline V gene. Germline trimming cut 3 bases from V and 8 bases from J; bases unmatched to any gene: 3.

This clone was detected a few times. V is TRBV2 and J is TRBJ2-7; no firm D call. The germline CDR1 and CDR2 sequences are SNHLY and FYNNEI. The CDR3 covers 11 residues. V gave up 7 bases and J gave up 2 bases, with 6 bases separating them. The CDR3 sequence: CASMAAYEQYF. The CDR3 DNA reads as TGTGCCAGCATGGCGGCCTACGAGCAGTACTTC.

This clone was observed a handful of times. The CDR3 loop is CASSSKIATNEKLFF. The CDR3 coding sequence is TGTGCCAGCAGCTCCAAAATCGCAACTAATGAAAAACTGTTTTTT. This sequence joins TRBV7-9 and TRBJ1-4; D gene ambiguous. V lost 4 bases and J lost 0, with 9 bases in between. The CDR3 runs 15 residues. The V gene's germline CDR1 is SEHNR and CDR2 FQNEAQ (reference sequence).